Shown below are 26 T cell receptor beta chains from a single sample sequenced in a study of blood T cell repertoires in COVID-19. Clones were read by immunoSEQ multiplex PCR, and TCRdb kept only the in-frame ones, dropping some. The data hold more than 400,000 clones, with roughly 85% observed a single time. Input material: peripheral blood. These receptors came from a human donor in a cohort sampled during active COVID-19.

J is TRBJ2-3 and V is TRBV18; a possible D gene is TRBD2 (6 bases). The length of the CDR3 is 15 residues. The V gene lost 4 bases and the J gene lost 1 base, with 12 bases spanning the gap. Per germline, CDR1 KGHSH and CDR2 LQKENI. DNA for the CDR3: TGTGCCAGCTCACTCCTCGGGAGCGGCACAGATACGCAGTATTTT. It translates to CASSLLGSGTDTQYF.

The J gene is TRBJ2-2, the V gene TRBV5-6; no definite D call. The CDR3 has 16 amino acids. V gave up 0 bases and J gave up 2 bases, with 11 bases separating them. Germline V lookup: CDR1 SGHDT, CDR2 YYEEEE. CDR3 residues: CASSLEAPGNTGELFF. The CDR3 region has the DNA TGTGCCAGCAGCTTGGAAGCCCCGGGTAACACCGGGGAGCTGTTTTTT.

The chain joins TRBV6-6 to TRBJ2-7; 10 bases agree with TRBD1. The CDR3 sequence is 14 residues long. The germline gives CDR1 MNHNY, CDR2 SVGAGI (reference sequence). Unmatched junction bases numbered 6, after V lost 8 bases and J lost 2 bases. The CDR3 spells CASVGQGLTYEQYF. The CDR3 DNA is TGTGCCAGCGTGGGACAGGGGCTTACCTACGAGCAGTACTTC.

The chain has TRBV19 and TRBJ2-2; the D is unclear. The CDR3 contains 13 residues. Trimming took 7 bases from V and 4 from J, leaving 10 bases between them. CDR1 is LNHDA, CDR2 SQIVND, per germline (reference sequence). The CDR3 loop is CASTGRSTGELFF. DNA of the CDR3: TGTGCCAGTACCGGCAGGTCCACCGGGGAGCTGTTTTTT.

The chain joins TRBV5-5 to TRBJ2-5, with D maybe TRBD2 (6 bases). The CDR3 has 12 residues. The V end lost 6 bases, the J end lost 7 bases, and 13 bases lay between the germline ends. Germline V gives CDR1 SGHKS, CDR2 YYEKEE (reference sequence). CDR3 sequence (DNA): TGTGCCAGCACCTGGGGGGAGCGGACCCAGTACTTC. Protein sequence: CASTWGERTQYF.

The rearrangement joins TRBV2 to TRBJ1-4; D is unclear. Per germline, CDR1 SNHLY and CDR2 FYNNEI. The V gene lost 3 bases and the J gene lost 5 bases, with 13 bases spanning the gap. The CDR3 contains 15 residues. The CDR3 is CASSEMRGQNEKLFF. DNA of the CDR3: TGTGCCAGCAGTGAGATGAGAGGGCAGAATGAAAAACTGTTTTTT.

For the CDR3, the DNA is TGTGCCAGCAGCGCGAAGATTACCACTGAAGCTTTCTTT. It specifies CASSAKITTEAFF. V gene TRBV14 combines with J gene TRBJ1-1; D gene uncertain. The V gene's germline CDR1 is SGHDN and CDR2 FVKESK. V lost 5 bases and J 4 bases, leaving 11 bases between the germline ends. There are 13 residues in the CDR3.

The rearrangement links TRBV19 to TRBJ2-4; TRBD2 agrees at 15 bases. Germline CDR1 LNHDA, CDR2 SQIVND (reference sequence). After removal of 6 bases from V and 6 bases from J, the junction contained 3 bases not matched to a gene. This CDR3 has 15 amino acids. In DNA, the CDR3 is TGTGCCAGTAGCACGGGACTAGCGGGAGGAAACATTCAGTACTTC. As protein: CASSTGLAGGNIQYF.

This clone was recorded once. The chain is built from TRBV11-2 and TRBJ2-5; a possible D gene is TRBD1 (6 bases). The CDR3 covers 16 residues. V was pared by 5 bases and J by 5 bases, with 21 bases between. Germline lookup yields CDR1 SGHAT and CDR2 FQNNGV. CDR3 sequence: CASSLGLAGDVETQYF. The CDR3 nucleotides are TGTGCCAGCAGCCTTGGCCTGGCAGGGGATGTGGAGACCCAGTACTTC.

This clone was counted between two and nine times. The chain carries TRBV4-3 and TRBJ2-7; 7 nucleotides line up with TRBD2. The CDR3 covers 14 residues. V shed 1 base and J 0 bases; nucleotides not matched to a gene: 0. Germline values: CDR1 LGHNA, CDR2 YSLEER. The DNA of the CDR3 is TGCGCCAGCAGCCAAGGGACTAGCTCCTACGAGCAGTACTTC. Its translation: CASSQGTSSYEQYF.

The chain combines TRBV7-2 with TRBJ2-5; 7 bases map to TRBD2. The germline CDR1 and CDR2 sequences are SGHTA and FQGNSA. Trimming cost V 3 bases and J 5 bases; bases outside gene matches: 3. The CDR3 has 13 residues. In nucleotides, the CDR3 is TGTGCCAGCAGCTTCGGACTAGACGAGACCCAGTACTTC. This sequence encodes CASSFGLDETQYF.

This clone turned up a few times. The V gene is TRBV19, the J gene TRBJ1-1, with 8 bases lining up with TRBD1. The V segment lost 11 bases and the J segment 4 bases; nucleotides outside the gene matches: 18. Germline CDR1 and CDR2: LNHDA and SQIVND (reference sequence). This CDR3 region has 16 residues. CDR3 DNA sequence: TGTGCCTCATTACCCCGACAGGGGCTCTCCTCCACTGAAGCTTTCTTT. Translated: CASLPRQGLSSTEAFF.

Of note for this clone: Distinct nucleotide sequences in the sample also encode this CDR3. V gene TRBV11-2 combines with J gene TRBJ1-5, with TRBD1 identical over 8 bases. CDR1 and CDR2 (germline): SGHAT, FQNNGV. V lost 3 bases and J lost 7; bases outside the gene matches: 2. This CDR3 is built from 13 residues. DNA for the CDR3: TGTGCCAGCAGCTTGGACAGGGACCAGCCCCAGCATTTT. The encoded protein is CASSLDRDQPQHF.

There are many counts of this clone. The rearrangement links TRBV7-2 to TRBJ2-2, with 7 bases fitting TRBD2. The J segment lost 6 bases and the V segment lost 6 bases, leaving 4 bases of the junction unmatched. CDR1 SGHTA and CDR2 FQGNSA come from the germline V gene. The CDR3 consists of 13 residues. The DNA for the CDR3 is TGTGCCAGCAGTCGGACTAGATCCGGGGAGCTGTTTTTT. Amino acids: CASSRTRSGELFF.

The chain uses TRBV4-2 and TRBJ2-5, with 9 positions matching TRBD2. V dropped 0 bases and J dropped 7; count of bases not matched to a gene: 12. Looked up from germline, CDR1 is LGHNA and CDR2 is YNFKEQ. The CDR3 is 17 amino acids. The CDR3 sequence: CASSQERREGREGTQYF. The CDR3 DNA reads TGTGCCAGCAGCCAAGAGAGGCGGGAGGGCCGTGAGGGGACCCAGTACTTC.

V and J are TRBV5-5 and TRBJ2-2, with D unresolved. The CDR3 totals 14 residues. Trimming shortened V by 2 bases and J by 0 bases, and 5 bases separated the two germline ends. Germline V gene lookup returns CDR1 SGHKS and CDR2 YYEKEE (reference sequence). CDR3 coding DNA: TGTGCCAGCAGCTTTACGGCGAACACCGGGGAGCTGTTTTTT. Protein product: CASSFTANTGELFF.

The chain couples TRBV3-1 (or the pseudogene TRBV3-2) to TRBJ2-1, with a possible D match to TRBD2 (5 bases). Germline CDR1 is LGHDT and CDR2 is YNNKEL (reference sequence). This CDR3 has 15 amino acids. The V gene lost 0 bases and the J gene lost 8 bases, with 14 bases spanning the gap. CDR3 sequence: CASSQDRTRVYEQFF. The DNA of the CDR3 is TGTGCCAGCAGCCAAGATCGAACGCGGGTGTATGAGCAGTTCTTC.

The rearrangement joins TRBV2 to TRBJ2-3; 10 bases agree with TRBD1. V dropped 7 bases and J dropped 4; count of bases not matched to a gene: 8. This CDR3 region has 15 residues. Germline V CDR1 and CDR2: SNHLY, FYNNEI. The CDR3 DNA reads as TGTGCCAGCAAAATCGGACAGGGGGTGGCAGATACGCAGTATTTT. This gives the protein CASKIGQGVADTQYF.

This chain joins TRBV15 and TRBJ2-7; 8 bases align to TRBD1. Per the germline V gene, CDR1 is LNHNV and CDR2 is YYDKDF (reference sequence). The CDR3 runs 15 residues. The V and J ends lost 0 bases and 6 bases, in that order; junction bases with no gene match: 7. CDR3 region: CATSREDRGGGEQYF. The CDR3 bases are TGTGCCACCAGCAGAGAAGACAGGGGCGGAGGCGAGCAGTACTTC.

Here the CDR3 reads CASRAGQGRYNEQFF. CDR3 bases: TGTGCCAGCAGGGCCGGACAGGGTCGCTACAATGAGCAGTTCTTC. The chain links TRBV4-2 to TRBJ2-1, with 8 bases identical to TRBD1. Per germline, CDR1 LGHNA and CDR2 YNFKEQ. This CDR3 is built from 15 residues. V shed 6 bases and J 3 bases; nucleotides not matched to a gene: 7.

The chain carries TRBV30 and TRBJ1-2, with a weak D call TRBD1 (5 bases). The CDR3 loop spans 14 amino acids. Trimming removed 2 bases from V and 4 bases from J, with 14 bases in between. CDR1 and CDR2 from the germline V gene are GTSNPN and SVGIG (reference sequence). CDR3 protein: CAWSRRGSFYGYTF. DNA for the CDR3: TGTGCCTGGAGTAGAAGGGGCTCTTTCTATGGCTACACCTTC.

The rearrangement links TRBV11-2 to TRBJ2-5; D is perhaps TRBD2 (7 bases). V lost 4 bases and J 1 base, leaving 16 bases between the germline ends. CDR1 and CDR2 (germline): SGHAT, FQNNGV. The CDR3 loop spans 16 amino acids. CDR3 bases: TGTGCCAGCAGCTCCCGGCGGCGGGGGCCCCAAGAGACCCAGTACTTC. Translating gives CASSSRRRGPQETQYF.

The V call is TRBV2, the J call TRBJ1-1, with D possibly TRBD1 on 5 matching bases. The CDR3 is 13 residues long. Germline V CDR1 and CDR2: SNHLY, FYNNEI. Trimming removed 6 bases at V and 4 bases at J, with 12 bases between. The DNA of the CDR3 is TGTGCCAGCAGCGGACACCCTCTCACTGAAGCTTTCTTT. Its translation is CASSGHPLTEAFF.

This rearrangement joins TRBV7-9 to TRBJ2-7, with TRBD2 matching 8 bases. The germline gives CDR1 SEHNR, CDR2 FQNEAQ (reference sequence). The CDR3 length is 14 residues. V was pared by 3 bases and J by 6 bases, with 7 bases of the junction left unmatched. CDR3 residues: CASSFWSGSAEQYF. For the CDR3, the DNA is TGTGCCAGCAGCTTTTGGAGCGGGAGTGCCGAGCAGTACTTC.

This clone occurred once. The chain has TRBV28 and TRBJ2-7, with D uncertain. Per germline, CDR1 MDHEN and CDR2 SYDVKM. Trimming cost V 2 bases and J 6 bases, with 11 bases left between them. This CDR3 is built from 13 residues. The CDR3 bases are TGTGCCAGCAGTTTAAGGAGCCCCTTCGAGCAGTACTTC. Translating it yields CASSLRSPFEQYF.

The chain combines TRBV19 with TRBJ1-2; D call uncertain. CDR3 size: 12 residues. Deletions cut 6 bases from V and 6 bases from J, with 11 bases between. The germline CDR1 and CDR2 sequences are LNHDA and SQIVND (reference sequence). CDR3 in DNA: TGTGCCAGTAGCTATACCAGGCATGGCTACACCTTC. Translating gives CASSYTRHGYTF.